The clone carrying this T cell receptor (beta chain) has just a few counts. Its antigen is not known. Germline-derived CDR1 and CDR2 are SEHNR and FQNEAQ (reference sequence). Trimming cost V 3 bases and J 6 bases, with 9 bases left between them. The CDR3 contains 13 residues. As the method for making TCR beta libraries, quantitative 5'-RACE with molecular barcodes was used. TCRdb ran MiXCR on the 5' RACE reads and lists one entry per CDR3 protein. The sample lists about 220,000 distinct CDR3 sequences; approximately 20% were seen once. The sample belongs to a study of CD8 T cells in ankylosing spondylitis. General study results and limits: Characteristic of ankylosing spondylitis blood, it appeared, was a TCR beta motif comprising roughly eight highly homologous variants.

The chain combines TRBV7-9 with TRBJ2-1; tentative D call: TRBD2 (7 bases). The specimen was blood, either unsorted or a sorted T cell fraction (not recorded which). The TCR was taken from a male donor with ankylosing spondylitis. The CDR3 DNA sequence: TGTGCCAGCAGCTTGGGGGGGCCCAATGAGCAGTTCTTC. Protein: CASSLGGPNEQFF.